The 2 T cell receptor beta chains given below trace back to one sample, sequenced in a study of cytomegalovirus exposure and HLA in healthy donors. PCR was performed using 60 Vbeta and 13 Jbeta primers. The data were produced by immunoSEQ multiplex PCR, yet TCRdb's version contains in-frame clones alone and is incomplete. Of fewer than 110,000 clones in the sample, over 70% were seen once. Sequenced material: PBMCs. The receptor source for this set is a man aged 45-65 years in good health and CMV-seronegative.

V usage is TRBV4-1 and J usage is TRBJ2-7; 9 positions match TRBD1. Germline trimming cut 0 bases from V and 3 bases from J; bases unmatched to any gene: 3. Per the germline V gene, CDR1 is MGHRA and CDR2 is YSYEKL. The CDR3 extends over 15 amino acids. The DNA for the CDR3 is TGCGCCAGCAGCCAAGACGGGACAGGGTACTACGAGCAGTACTTC. Translated: CASSQDGTGYYEQYF.

The V and J genes are TRBV9 and TRBJ1-1, with TRBD1 matching over 7 bases. The germline gives CDR1 SGDLS, CDR2 YYNGEE. CDR3 length: 16 residues. J lost 0 bases, V lost 2 bases, and 7 bases had no gene match. DNA of the CDR3: TGTGCCAGCAGCGTGAGGGACAGCTTAGTGAACACTGAAGCTTTCTTT. Translation: CASSVRDSLVNTEAFF.